This is a list of T cell receptor beta chains from one sample in a study of patients and donors after allogeneic stem cell transplantation. MiXCR was run by TCRdb on the RT-PCR reads, yielding one entry per CDR3 protein. The table records under 30,000 distinct CDR3 sequences, around 7.4% of them present only once. Sequencing input: blood, either unsorted or a sorted T cell fraction (not recorded which). These receptors were collected from a human donor who was either an allogeneic HSCT recipient or a stem cell or donor lymphocyte infusion donor (not recorded which). It is not recorded whose cells these are; they may come from a transplant donor. CDR3s include the opening cysteine and the closing phenylalanine or tryptophan. The D gene is left open where the match is weak. Not all rows give a size; the values are once, few, many and, for expanded clones, a class.

TRBJ1-4	TRBV19	-	-	TGTGCCAGTACCCCTTGGGGGGAAGGTGAAAAACTGTTTTTT	CASTPWGEGEKLFF
TRBJ2-7	TRBV19	-	TRBD1	TGTGCCAGTAGTTTCGGGACAGGCTACGAGCAGTACTTC	CASSFGTGYEQYF
TRBJ1-5	TRBV3-1	few	-	TGTGCCAGCAGCCAAGATAGCGGGTCGGGTGGTGGCGATCAGCCCCAGCATTTT	CASSQDSGSGGGDQPQHF
TRBJ1-4	TRBV5-4	few	TRBD1	TGTGCCAGCAGCTCCGCCACAGGGGCGGTTGAAAAACTGTTTTTT	CASSSATGAVEKLFF
TRBJ2-5	TRBV2	few	-	TGTGCCAGCGCGTGGGGCGAGGGAGAGACCCAGTACTTC	CASAWGEGETQYF
TRBJ2-2	TRBV6-5	-	-	TGTGCCAGCAGTTACCGGGACAAAAACACCGGGGAGCTGTTTTTT	CASSYRDKNTGELFF
TRBJ1-5	TRBV6-5	many	-	TGTGCCAGCAGTTATGCCCAGGGGATGAATCAGCCCCAGCATTTT	CASSYAQGMNQPQHF
TRBJ2-1	TRBV20-1	many	TRBD1	TGCAGTGCTAGCTCTGGGACAGGGGTTCAGGAGCAGTTCTTC	CSASSGTGVQEQFF
TRBJ2-7	TRBV27	-	TRBD2	TGTGCCAGCAGTCTCCGACTAGCGGGAGGAGTCCACGAGCAGTACTTC	CASSLRLAGGVHEQYF
TRBJ2-6	TRBV29-1	-	TRBD1	TGCAGCGAAAGTGGACAGGGGATCTCTGGGGCCAACGTCCTGACTTTC	CSESGQGISGANVLTF
TRBJ1-1	TRBV5-1	few	-	TGCGCCAGCAGCTTGTCAGGCAACAAGAACACTGAAGCTTTCTTT	CASSLSGNKNTEAFF
TRBJ2-3	TRBV5-1	-	-	TGCGCCAGCAGCTTAATGGTAGCGGCTGCAGATACGCAGTATTTT	CASSLMVAAADTQYF
TRBJ2-7	TRBV15	few	-	TGTGCCACCAGCAGAGAATGGACGATCGCCTACGAGCAGTACTTC	CATSREWTIAYEQYF
TRBJ2-1	TRBV21-1	-	-	TGTGCCAGCTGGTGTTTGAGGGAAGCGGGTAAGACCTACAATGAGCAGTTCTTC	CASWCLREAGKTYNEQFF
TRBJ1-1	TRBV7-9	-	-	TGTGCCAGCAGCCCATGGGGGAACATGAACACTGAAGCTTTCTTT	CASSPWGNMNTEAFF
TRBJ2-1	TRBV7-9	many	-	TGTGCCAGCAGCTCCCTCATTGAGCAGTTCTTC	CASSSLIEQFF
TRBJ2-3	TRBV29-1	many	TRBD2	TGCAGCGTTTGGTTAGCGGGGGATTCAGATAGCACAGATACGCAGTATTTT	CSVWLAGDSDSTDTQYF